This T cell receptor beta chain is drawn from a study of blood T cell repertoires in COVID-19. The overall study: Researchers got acute and convalescent COVID-19 samples from the United States, Italy and Spain. Sources were T cells, B-cell-depleted T cells, or PBMCs; the material itself was cDNA or gDNA.

Per the original data handling: Estimation of nucleated cell counts relied on the amplification of reference gene primers. Repertoires were generated with immunoSEQ multiplex PCR, while TCRdb's copy carries only in-frame clones and drops some. V and J calls and clone size are as listed in that table; D and trimming were resolved from the DNA. The table has about 240,000 clones, 75% to 90% seen once. This clone was detected only once. The TCR originated in a woman aged 60-70 years with active or convalescent COVID-19. Sequenced material: peripheral blood.

The CDR3 DNA reads as TGTGCCAGCAGTAGGGTAGCGGGGGGGGCGGGAGATACGCAGTATTTT. Encoded protein: CASSRVAGGAGDTQYF. This chain uses TRBV27 with TRBJ2-3; 11 nucleotides line up with TRBD2. Germline V gene sequence: CDR1 MNHEY, CDR2 SMNVEV (reference sequence). J lost 5 bases, V lost 5 bases, and 9 bases had no gene match. The CDR3 is 16 residues long.